This TCR beta chain derives from a study of naive and memory T cell subsets. Whole-study results and caveats: Especially in CD8 cells, naive repertoires contained a few larger clonotypes, possibly CD45RA-re-expressing memory cells. From naive to CM, EM and EMRA, diversity decreased and Gini increased. The power law exponent of TCR abundance differed between naive and memory cells.

As for this clonotype: Its target is unknown. The germline gene is not matched at one end of the junction; a read error may be the cause.

Two oligonucleotides, mixed equimolar, formed the beta constant-region primer covering TRBC1 and TRBC2. Four rounds of PCR amplified the ligated cDNA using nested alpha and beta constant-region primers plus SP2. TCRdb analysed the UMI-ligation and nested PCR reads with MiXCR anew, one entry per CDR3 protein. The table shows over 110,000 distinct CDR3 sequences, with approximately 18% occurring only once. The germline V gene encodes CDR1 MNHEY and CDR2 SVGAGI. The CDR3 consists of 13 residues. This TCR derives from a human donor in good health. The source material was naive CD8+ T cells from blood. V gene TRBV6-5 combines with J gene TRBJ2-2, with a tentative D call TRBD2 (5 bases). For the CDR3, the DNA is TGTGCCAGCTTAACGGGCGGCACCGGGGAGCCGTTTTTT. Translated: CASLTGGTGEPFF.